One sample yielded the 25 T cell receptor beta chains listed below, sequenced in a study of technical replicates of blood from a few donors. Produced via immunoSEQ multiplex PCR; TCRdb's table is partial and in-frame only. The sample shows 90,000 or so clones, approximately 95% of them seen only once. What was sequenced was T cells isolated from PBMCs. These receptors were collected from a human donor in good health.

This clone was observed a single time. The chain joins TRBV19 to TRBJ2-4, with D perhaps TRBD1 (5 bases). Germline CDR1 and CDR2: LNHDA and SQIVND (reference sequence). CDR3 length equals 13 residues. Trimming stripped 0 bases from V and 6 bases from J, with 6 bases between. The CDR3 DNA follows: TGTGCCAGTAGTATAGATACAGGAAACATTCAGTACTTC. Its protein product is CASSIDTGNIQYF.

The V gene is TRBV21-1, the J gene TRBJ2-7; TRBD2 was called by the table and not checked on the DNA. TRBV21-1 has pseudogene status. CDR3 size: 13 residues. The CDR3 spells CASSKRVAYEQYF. CDR3 DNA sequence: TGTGCCAGCAGCAAACGAGTAGCCTACGAGCAGTACTTC.

The chain links TRBV19 to TRBJ2-7; 12 positions agree with TRBD2. CDR1 LNHDA and CDR2 SQIVND come from the germline V gene (reference sequence). V shed 5 bases and J 3 bases; nucleotides not matched to a gene: 5. The CDR3 is 15 amino acids. The CDR3 DNA is TGTGCCAGTAGTCTCGGACTAGCGGGATACTACGAGCAGTACTTC. The encoded protein is CASSLGLAGYYEQYF.

The V call is TRBV7-9, the J call TRBJ2-3; 10 bases are a match to TRBD2. J lost 4 bases, V lost 10 bases, and 11 bases had no gene match. Germline V CDR1 and CDR2: SEHNR, FQNEAQ (reference sequence). This CDR3 is built from 15 residues. CDR3 nucleotides: TGTGCCACCCGTTGGGGGCTAGCGGGGGCAGATACGCAGTATTTT. Translated: CATRWGLAGADTQYF.

The rearrangement uses TRBV12-5 and TRBJ2-7; 16 positions match TRBD2. The CDR3 length is 19 residues. The J segment lost 5 bases and the V segment lost 6 bases, leaving 16 bases of the junction unmatched. Germline V gene data show CDR1 as LGHNT and CDR2 as FRNRAP. The CDR3 DNA is TGTGCTAGTGGCCGAACCGGGACTAGCGGGAGGGCCTTTCTCAACGAGCAGTACTTC. It codes for CASGRTGTSGRAFLNEQYF.

This chain links TRBV11-2 with TRBJ1-2, with unresolved D. The germline V gene encodes CDR1 SGHAT and CDR2 FQNNGV. Trimming took off 5 bases at V and 4 bases at J, with 14 bases between the two ends. The CDR3 has 14 residues. Here the CDR3 DNA reads TGTGCCAGCAGCCCCGTCGCCATCGGCTATGGCTACACCTTC. Translated: CASSPVAIGYGYTF.

This clone was found once. The chain joins TRBV5-4 to TRBJ2-3, with TRBD2 identical over 11 bases. The CDR3 sequence is 14 residues long. In germline, CDR1 is SGHNT, CDR2 YYREEE (reference sequence). The trim removed 4 bases at V and 5 bases at J, leaving 3 bases unmatched. The CDR3 region is CASSLAGGVDTQYF. The CDR3 DNA sequence: TGTGCCAGCAGCCTAGCGGGAGGTGTAGATACGCAGTATTTT.

This chain joins TRBV30 and TRBJ2-7, with D possibly matching TRBD2 (5 bases). The length of the CDR3 is 13 residues. CDR1 and CDR2 (germline): GTSNPN, SVGIG (reference sequence). Trimming removed 5 bases at V and 1 base at J, with 12 bases between. The CDR3 sequence: CAWGGRISYEQYF. The CDR3 nucleotides are TGTGCCTGGGGCGGGCGGATTTCCTACGAGCAGTACTTC.

The V gene is TRBV25-1, the J gene TRBJ2-1; D is possibly TRBD2 (6 bases). Germline-derived CDR1 and CDR2 are MGHDK and SYGVNS. This CDR3 region has 13 residues. Trimming cost V 4 bases and J 4 bases, with 8 bases left between them. The CDR3 coding sequence is TGTGCCAGCAGTGCAGGGAGGTACAATGAGCAGTTCTTC. Protein sequence: CASSAGRYNEQFF.

Written as DNA, the CDR3 is TGCAGCGTCATCGGGACTAGCGGGAGGAACTACAATGAGCAGTTCTTC. Translating gives CSVIGTSGRNYNEQFF. The rearrangement joins TRBV29-1 to TRBJ2-1, with 15 bases lining up with TRBD2. The CDR3 has 16 amino acids. Unmatched junction bases numbered 6, after V lost 6 bases and J lost 3 bases. Germline CDR1 reads SQVTM; CDR2 reads ANQGSEA.

The table lists this clone with a few counts. The rearrangement joins TRBV4-1 to TRBJ1-1; unclear D gene. The CDR3 is 15 amino acids. Germline CDR1 reads MGHRA; CDR2 reads YSYEKL. Trimming stripped 4 bases from V and 0 bases from J, with 12 bases between. The CDR3 DNA reads TGCGCCAGCAGCCTCAAAAGGGAGGTGAACACTGAAGCTTTCTTT. Protein product: CASSLKREVNTEAFF.

This clone was detected only once. V gene TRBV13 combines with J gene TRBJ2-2; a possible D gene is TRBD2 (6 bases). Trimming stripped 4 bases from V and 2 bases from J, with 17 bases between. This CDR3 comprises 17 residues. Germline V gene sequence: CDR1 PRHDT, CDR2 FYEKMQ (reference sequence). The CDR3 DNA sequence: TGTGCCAGCAGCTGGCCCGGAGGGACGACAAACACCGGGGAGCTGTTTTTT. Its translation is CASSWPGGTTNTGELFF. Based on the CDR3 plus reference TRBV13 and TRBJ2-2, the full variable domain is AAGVIQSPRHLIKEKRETATLKCYPIPRHDTVYWYQQGPGQDPQFLISFYEKMQSDKGSIPDRFSAQQFSDYHSELNMSSLELGDSALYFCASSWPGGTTNTGELFFGEGSRLTVL.

The chain carries TRBV7-3 and TRBJ2-7, with TRBD1 identical over 8 bases. Germline V gene data show CDR1 as SGHTA and CDR2 as FQGTGA. The CDR3 is 15 amino acids. Trimming cost V 5 bases and J 0 bases; bases outside gene matches: 6. The CDR3 sequence: CASSPDRGSSYEQYF. In DNA, the CDR3 is TGTGCCAGCAGCCCCGACAGGGGCAGCTCCTACGAGCAGTACTTC.

The J gene is TRBJ2-2, the V gene TRBV5-4, with 9 bases fitting TRBD2. Per the germline V gene, CDR1 is SGHNT and CDR2 is YYREEE (reference sequence). CDR3 length equals 15 residues. Trimming removed 2 bases from V and 5 bases from J; junction bases left unmatched: 4. The DNA of the CDR3 is TGTGCCAGCAGCTTCGGGACTAGCCGAACCGGGGAGCTGTTTTTT. Its translation: CASSFGTSRTGELFF. The whole variable domain, filled in from reference TRBV5-4 and TRBJ2-2, reads ETGVTQSPTHLIKTRGQQVTLRCSSQSGHNTVSWYQQALGQGPQFIFQYYREEENGRGNFPPRFSGLQFPNYSSELNVNALELDDSALYLCASSFGTSRTGELFFGEGSRLTVL.

The gene calls are TRBV4-3 and TRBJ2-7, with D possibly matching TRBD2 (5 bases). This CDR3 has 16 amino acids. V was clipped by 1 base and J by 0 bases, with 13 bases between them. Germline CDR1 is LGHNA and CDR2 is YSLEER. In nucleotides, the CDR3 is TGCGCCAGCAGCCAAGGAACGGTGGGGAGCTCCTACGAGCAGTACTTC. It yields the protein CASSQGTVGSSYEQYF.

The chain combines TRBV6-5 with TRBJ1-3, with D possibly TRBD1 on 5 matching bases. The germline CDR1 and CDR2 sequences are MNHEY and SVGAGI. V was shortened by 7 bases and J by 3 bases, with 16 bases between the two germline ends. The CDR3 contains 15 residues. CDR3 in DNA: TGTGCCAGCACCCAGAGCAGGGCAGGTGGAAACACCATATATTTT. Its protein product is CASTQSRAGGNTIYF.

This chain joins TRBV29-1 and TRBJ2-1, with D perhaps matching TRBD1 (5 bases). Trimming removed 7 bases from V and 3 bases from J, with 7 bases in between. This CDR3 is built from 11 residues. CDR1 is SQVTM and CDR2 is ANQGSEA in the germline V gene. The CDR3 is CSGDSYNEQFF. The DNA of the CDR3 is TGCAGCGGTGACAGCTACAATGAGCAGTTCTTC.

V and J are TRBV11-2 and TRBJ2-7; D is perhaps TRBD1 (6 bases). CDR3 length equals 15 residues. The V gene's germline CDR1 is SGHAT and CDR2 FQNNGV. V dropped 6 bases and J dropped 1 base, with 16 bases sitting between them. The DNA of the CDR3 is TGTGCCAGCAGAATTCCAGGGGACGGTTCCTACGAGCAGTACTTC. Translated: CASRIPGDGSYEQYF.

The DNA for the CDR3 is TGTGCCAGCAGTATTGGACAGGGATGGGAGCAGTACTTC. It codes for CASSIGQGWEQYF. The chain links TRBV2 to TRBJ2-7; 8 nucleotides line up with TRBD1. The germline V gene encodes CDR1 SNHLY and CDR2 FYNNEI. The CDR3 sequence is 13 residues long. V was clipped by 5 bases and J by 7 bases; unmatched bases: 7.

The chain recombines TRBV4-1 with TRBJ1-4; 9 nucleotides align to TRBD1. The CDR3 is 15 residues long. Germline lookup yields CDR1 MGHRA and CDR2 YSYEKL. Germline trimming cut 1 base from V and 10 bases from J; bases unmatched to any gene: 7. CDR3 sequence: CASSQAWDREGKLFF. CDR3 DNA sequence: TGCGCCAGCAGCCAAGCTTGGGACAGGGAAGGAAAACTGTTTTTT.

The chain is built from TRBV30 and TRBJ2-1, with 9 nucleotides matching TRBD2. Unmatched junction bases numbered 10, after V lost 1 base and J lost 6 bases. The CDR3 loop spans 16 amino acids. Germline-derived CDR1 and CDR2 are GTSNPN and SVGIG (reference sequence). CDR3 loop: CAWSEIAGVLGNEQFF. CDR3 DNA: TGTGCCTGGAGTGAGATAGCGGGAGTATTGGGCAATGAGCAGTTCTTC.

The chain joins TRBV2 to TRBJ2-1; D is undetermined. CDR1 is SNHLY, CDR2 FYNNEI, per germline. CDR3 length: 10 amino acids. V lost 2 bases, J lost 11 bases, and 4 bases lay in between. In DNA, the CDR3 is TGTGCCAGCAGTGAATTAAAGCAGTTCTTC. Residues: CASSELKQFF. Full variable domain (rest looked up from reference TRBV2 and TRBJ2-1): EPEVTQTPSHQVTQMGQEVILRCVPISNHLYFYWYRQILGQKVEFLVSFYNNEISEKSEIFDDQFSVERPDGSNFTLKIRSTKLEDSAMYFCASSELKQFFGPGTRLTVL.

The chain recombines TRBV6-6 with TRBJ1-4; D gene uncertain. The germline V gene has CDR1 MNHNY and CDR2 SVGAGI (reference sequence). Between the trimmed V and J ends, which lost 6 bases and 0 bases, there was a span of 14 bases. This CDR3 region has 16 residues. CDR3 in DNA: TGTGCCAGCAGCCTAGACGGGTTAGCAACTAATGAAAAACTGTTTTTT. Its protein product is CASSLDGLATNEKLFF.

J is TRBJ2-3 and V is TRBV5-1; no reliable D call. Germline V CDR1 and CDR2: SGHRS, YFSETQ. The CDR3 loop spans 15 amino acids. Trimming took off 1 base at V and 0 bases at J, with 9 bases between the two ends. The CDR3 DNA is TGCGCCAGCAGCTTGAGGAGACCCAGCACAGATACGCAGTATTTT. Translation gives CASSLRRPSTDTQYF.

The chain recombines TRBV9 with TRBJ2-2, with D maybe TRBD1 (5 bases). The germline V and J ends were trimmed by 7 bases and 5 bases, with 9 bases remaining between them. This CDR3 comprises 12 residues. Germline V gene sequence: CDR1 SGDLS, CDR2 YYNGEE. CDR3 residues: CASERGTGELFF. DNA of the CDR3: TGTGCCAGCGAAAGGGGTACCGGGGAGCTGTTTTTT. Using reference TRBV9 and TRBJ2-2 for the parts outside the CDR3, the full variable domain is DSGVTQTPKHLITATGQRVTLRCSPRSGDLSVYWYQQSLDQGLQFLIQYYNGEERAKGNILERFSAQQFPDLHSELNLSSLELGDSALYFCASERGTGELFFGEGSRLTVL.